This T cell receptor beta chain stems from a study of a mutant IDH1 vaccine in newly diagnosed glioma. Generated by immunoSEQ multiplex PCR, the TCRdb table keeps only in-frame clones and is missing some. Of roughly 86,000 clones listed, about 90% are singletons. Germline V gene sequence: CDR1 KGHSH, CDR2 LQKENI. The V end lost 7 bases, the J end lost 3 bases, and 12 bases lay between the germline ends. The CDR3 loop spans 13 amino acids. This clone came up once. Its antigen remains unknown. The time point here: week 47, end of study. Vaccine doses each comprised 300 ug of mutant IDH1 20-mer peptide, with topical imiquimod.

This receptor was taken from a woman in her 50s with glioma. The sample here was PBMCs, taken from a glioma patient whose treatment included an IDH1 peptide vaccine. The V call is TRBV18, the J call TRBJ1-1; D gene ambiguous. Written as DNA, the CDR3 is TGTGCCAGCTTCAGTCGGGAGGACACTGAAGCTTTCTTT. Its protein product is CASFSREDTEAFF.